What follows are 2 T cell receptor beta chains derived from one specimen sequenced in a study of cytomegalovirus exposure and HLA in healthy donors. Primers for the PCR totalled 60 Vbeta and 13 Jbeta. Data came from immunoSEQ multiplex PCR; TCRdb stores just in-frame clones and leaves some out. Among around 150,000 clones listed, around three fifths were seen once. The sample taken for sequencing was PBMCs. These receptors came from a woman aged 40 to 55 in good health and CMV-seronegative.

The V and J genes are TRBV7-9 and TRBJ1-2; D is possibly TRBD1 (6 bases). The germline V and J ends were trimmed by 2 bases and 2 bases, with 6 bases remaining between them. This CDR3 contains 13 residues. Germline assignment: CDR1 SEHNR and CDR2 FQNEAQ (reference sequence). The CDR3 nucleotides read TGTGCCAGCAGCTTACAGGGGAACTATGGCTACACCTTC. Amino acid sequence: CASSLQGNYGYTF.

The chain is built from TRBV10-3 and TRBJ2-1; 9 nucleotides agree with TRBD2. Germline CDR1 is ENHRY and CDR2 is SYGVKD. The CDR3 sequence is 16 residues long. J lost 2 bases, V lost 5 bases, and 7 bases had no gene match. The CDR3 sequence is CAISLPSSGAYNEQFF. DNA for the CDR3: TGTGCCATCAGTCTCCCCTCTAGCGGGGCCTACAATGAGCAGTTCTTC.